The 31 T cell receptor beta chains below were found in one sample sequenced in a study of T cells in tuberculosis. Thawed, overnight-rested PBMC were stained with GMM-loaded CD1B tetramer, viability dye and anti-CD3, then sorted. C32 glucose monomycolate from Rhodococcus equi was loaded onto the CD1B tetramers. Libraries were prepared by immunoSEQ multiplex PCR; TCRdb keeps only in-frame clonotypes and omits some of them. The repertoire holds around 60,000 clones, with roughly 79% as singletons. Specimen: CD1b-GMM tetramer-negative cells sorted from PBMCs. Source of these receptors: an adult woman with latent tuberculosis.

This chain uses TRBV19 with TRBJ1-5; D unclear. CDR1 and CDR2 (germline): LNHDA, SQIVND (reference sequence). The V end was cut by 6 bases, the J end by 3 bases, with 9 bases between. The CDR3 loop spans 13 amino acids. The CDR3 here is CASSPLYNQPQHF. CDR3 DNA sequence: TGTGCCAGTAGCCCCTTATACAATCAGCCCCAGCATTTT. Full variable domain (remainder filled in from reference TRBV19 and TRBJ1-5): DGGITQSPKYLFRKEGQNVTLSCEQNLNHDAMYWYRQDPGQGLRLIYYSQIVNDFQKGDIAEGYSVSREKKESFPLTVTSAQKNPTAFYLCASSPLYNQPQHFGDGTRLSIL.

On this clone itself: The germline gene is not matched at one end of the junction; a read error may be the cause. This chain's CDR3 is CTSSQDGGVPGELFF. Here the CDR3 DNA reads TGCACCAGCAGCCAAGACGGGGGGGTCCCCGGGGAGCTGTTTTTT. The chain recombines TRBV4-3 with TRBJ2-2; 8 nucleotides align to TRBD2. Germline V gene sequence: CDR1 LGHNA, CDR2 YSLEER. The CDR3 spans 15 residues.

This sequence joins TRBV9 and TRBJ1-4; tentatively, D is TRBD1 (6 bases). CDR1 SGDLS and CDR2 YYNGEE come from the germline V gene. V was clipped by 1 base and J by 8 bases, with 12 bases between them. This CDR3 has 14 amino acids. DNA of the CDR3: TGTGCCAGCAGCGTATCCTACGGACAGGAAAAACTGTTTTTT. It translates to CASSVSYGQEKLFF.

J is TRBJ1-2 and V is TRBV18; unclear D gene. V lost 3 bases to trimming and J lost 4 bases, with 12 bases between them. There are 14 residues in the CDR3. Germline values: CDR1 KGHSH, CDR2 LQKENI. This CDR3 reads CASSPEPDSYGYTF. CDR3 DNA: TGTGCCAGCTCACCGGAGCCGGATTCCTATGGCTACACCTTC.

The CDR3: CASSDRGAPGELFF. The CDR3 nucleotides are TGTGCCAGCAGTGATCGTGGGGCCCCCGGGGAGCTGTTTTTT. The J gene is TRBJ2-2, the V gene TRBV2, with D possibly TRBD1 on 5 matching bases. V dropped 3 bases and J dropped 6 bases, with 11 bases sitting between them. Germline V gene data show CDR1 as SNHLY and CDR2 as FYNNEI. The CDR3 length is 14 residues.

This clone was recorded a few times. The sample has other DNA sequences that encode this CDR3 too. V usage is TRBV4-3 and J usage is TRBJ2-7; the D is unclear. Trimming took 0 bases from V and 1 from J, leaving 7 bases between them. The CDR3 length is 14 residues. Germline CDR1 LGHNA, CDR2 YSLEER. This chain's CDR3 is CASSQEPRSYEQYF. In DNA form, the CDR3 reads TGCGCCAGCAGCCAAGAACCGCGGTCCTACGAGCAGTACTTC.

V gene TRBV13 combines with J gene TRBJ1-1; D is perhaps TRBD1 (6 bases). V was trimmed by 5 bases and J by 8 bases, leaving 18 bases between them. The CDR3 loop spans 14 amino acids. Germline V gives CDR1 PRHDT, CDR2 FYEKMQ (reference sequence). CDR3 loop: CASSLGGAGREAFF. The CDR3 bases are TGTGCCAGCAGCCTCGGGGGGGCGGGTAGGGAAGCTTTCTTT.

The genes are TRBV7-3 and TRBJ2-1, with D possibly TRBD2 on 5 matching bases. The CDR3 is 16 amino acids. V lost 4 bases and J lost 3, with 16 bases in between. Germline V gene sequence: CDR1 SGHTA, CDR2 FQGTGA. CDR3 amino acids: CASSSQPPGFYNEQFF. DNA for the CDR3: TGTGCCAGCAGCTCCCAGCCGCCGGGATTCTACAATGAGCAGTTCTTC.

The genes are TRBV18 and TRBJ1-1; the match to TRBD1 covers 7 bases. Germline lookup yields CDR1 KGHSH and CDR2 LQKENI. The CDR3 sequence is 19 residues long. V dropped 3 bases and J dropped 5; count of bases not matched to a gene: 21. DNA for the CDR3: TGTGCCAGCTCACCTCTCCGGGCCGGGACAGCCATGAAAGGGACTGAAGCTTTCTTT. Residues: CASSPLRAGTAMKGTEAFF.

CDR3 loop: CASKHLLTGNTEAFF. DNA for the CDR3: TGTGCCAGCAAGCATCTACTAACAGGGAACACTGAAGCTTTCTTT. The chain uses TRBV6-1 and TRBJ1-1, with D perhaps TRBD1 (5 bases). The V gene lost 7 bases and the J gene lost 1 base, with 16 bases spanning the gap. The CDR3 extends over 15 amino acids. Per germline, CDR1 MNHNS and CDR2 SASEGT.

The chain is built from TRBV5-4 and TRBJ2-2, with a tentative D call TRBD2 (5 bases). Germline CDR1 reads SGHNT; CDR2 reads YYREEE (reference sequence). Trimming left V 4 bases short and J 4 bases short, with 8 bases between. The CDR3 spans 13 residues. The CDR3 is CASSGEPTGELFF. The CDR3 region has the DNA TGTGCCAGCAGCGGGGAGCCCACCGGGGAGCTGTTTTTT. Full variable domain (remainder filled in from reference TRBV5-4 and TRBJ2-2): ETGVTQSPTHLIKTRGQQVTLRCSSQSGHNTVSWYQQALGQGPQFIFQYYREEENGRGNFPPRFSGLQFPNYSSELNVNALELDDSALYLCASSGEPTGELFFGEGSRLTVL.

This clone was seen a handful of times. This chain uses TRBV5-6 with TRBJ2-3, with D possibly TRBD2 on 7 matching bases. The germline V gene encodes CDR1 SGHDT and CDR2 YYEEEE. With 6 bases removed from V and 1 base from J, the gap between germline ends came to 18 bases. The CDR3 spans 16 residues. The CDR3 sequence: CASNKRAGAGTDTQYF. CDR3 DNA sequence: TGTGCCAGCAATAAAAGGGCGGGGGCTGGCACAGATACGCAGTATTTT.

The V and J genes are TRBV5-1 and TRBJ2-1, with 7 positions matching TRBD1. V lost 2 bases, J lost 0 bases, and 5 bases stayed unmatched. The CDR3 runs to 16 residues. Germline V gene lookup returns CDR1 SGHRS and CDR2 YFSETQ. The CDR3 DNA is TGCGCCAGCAGCTTAAACCGGGACAGCTCCTACAATGAGCAGTTCTTC. It yields the protein CASSLNRDSSYNEQFF.

The CDR3 here is CASSPLSGTNTGELFF. The CDR3, as DNA: TGTGCCAGCAGTCCTTTGAGCGGAACGAACACCGGGGAGCTGTTTTTT. The J gene is TRBJ2-2, the V gene TRBV27, with TRBD2 as a possible D gene (5 bases). CDR1 is MNHEY and CDR2 is SMNVEV in the germline V gene (reference sequence). Trimming shortened V by 5 bases and J by 0 bases, and 13 bases separated the two germline ends. This CDR3 region has 16 residues.

This chain joins TRBV6-6 and TRBJ1-3, with D possibly TRBD1 on 5 matching bases. Germline CDR1 MNHNY, CDR2 SVGAGI (reference sequence). V was pared by 0 bases and J by 8 bases, with 14 bases between. The CDR3 spans 15 residues. CDR3: CASSYSGGSGHTIYF. The DNA for the CDR3 is TGTGCCAGCAGTTACTCGGGGGGATCGGGCCACACCATATATTTT.

This chain joins TRBV2 and TRBJ2-7; 7 bases line up with TRBD2. The germline V gene has CDR1 SNHLY and CDR2 FYNNEI. Losses at the gene ends were 1 base for V and 5 bases for J; bases not matched to a gene: 5. This CDR3 region has 14 residues. DNA of the CDR3: TGTGCCAGCAGTGAAGTAGCGGGTGGCAACGAGCAGTACTTC. Its translation is CASSEVAGGNEQYF.

The rearrangement links TRBV2 to TRBJ2-5; 7 bases are a match to TRBD1. V shed 5 bases and J 5 bases; nucleotides not matched to a gene: 5. The CDR3 length is 13 residues. Germline values: CDR1 SNHLY, CDR2 FYNNEI. The CDR3 DNA sequence: TGTGCCAGCAGTCCGGACAGGAGGGAGACCCAGTACTTC. It specifies CASSPDRRETQYF.

CDR3 sequence (DNA): TGTGCCAGCAGTGCTAGGAGGGGGGGAGTCACCGGGGAGCTGTTTTTT. This codes for CASSARRGGVTGELFF. V gene TRBV6-1 combines with J gene TRBJ2-2; D is possibly TRBD2 (7 bases). CDR3 length: 16 amino acids. V lost 4 bases and J 4 bases, leaving 16 bases between the germline ends. The germline gives CDR1 MNHNS, CDR2 SASEGT.

This clone showed up just once. The rearrangement uses TRBV19 and TRBJ2-3; 9 nucleotides line up with TRBD1. J lost 6 bases, V lost 1 base, and 5 bases had no gene match. Germline CDR1 LNHDA, CDR2 SQIVND (reference sequence). The CDR3 is 15 amino acids. The CDR3 coding sequence is TGTGCCAGTAGTATAGCCGGGACAGGGAAGGATACGCAGTATTTT. It is translated as CASSIAGTGKDTQYF.

A single count supports this clone. This chain links TRBV11-1 with TRBJ1-1; a weak D match, TRBD1 (6 bases). From germline, CDR1 is SGHAT and CDR2 FQDESV (reference sequence). Trimming removed 5 bases at V and 5 bases at J, with 18 bases between. There are 15 residues in the CDR3. The CDR3 is CASSKSLSGATEAFF. CDR3 DNA sequence: TGTGCCAGCAGCAAATCCCTTTCAGGGGCAACTGAAGCTTTCTTT.

The chain employs TRBV19 and TRBJ2-5; 8 nucleotides align to TRBD1. Germline CDR1 and CDR2: LNHDA and SQIVND (reference sequence). V gave up 3 bases and J gave up 5 bases; unmatched junction bases: 5. The CDR3 is made up of 14 amino acids. CDR3 nucleotides: TGTGCCAGTAGTATTGCAGGGGGCTCGGAGACCCAGTACTTC. It yields the protein CASSIAGGSETQYF.

This sequence joins TRBV18 and TRBJ1-1; 9 nucleotides align to TRBD1. Trimming cost V 0 bases and J 6 bases; bases outside gene matches: 5. This CDR3 is built from 15 residues. CDR1 KGHSH and CDR2 LQKENI come from the germline V gene. DNA of the CDR3: TGTGCCAGCTCACCACCGACAGGGGGGTTTTCTGAAGCTTTCTTT. This encodes CASSPPTGGFSEAFF.

Turning to this clone: This sample also contains other DNA sequences that code for the same CDR3. This rearrangement joins TRBV7-3 to TRBJ1-6; TRBD1 aligns across 9 bases. The germline CDR1 and CDR2 sequences are SGHTA and FQGTGA. The CDR3 contains 16 residues. J was trimmed by 3 bases and V by 5 bases; bases with no gene match: 5. The CDR3, as DNA: TGTGCCAGCAGCGCACAGGGGGCCGGCTATAATTCACCCCTCCACTTT. This encodes CASSAQGAGYNSPLHF.

The gene calls are TRBV5-1 and TRBJ2-3; 8 bases align to TRBD2. The CDR3 has 15 residues. From germline, CDR1 is SGHRS and CDR2 YFSETQ. V dropped 7 bases and J dropped 2; count of bases not matched to a gene: 9. The CDR3 DNA follows: TGCGCCAGCTCTCGGGGGGGGAAAGCCACAGATACGCAGTATTTT. Protein: CASSRGGKATDTQYF. The whole variable domain, filled in from reference TRBV5-1 and TRBJ2-3, reads KAGVTQTPRYLIKTRGQQVTLSCSPISGHRSVSWYQQTPGQGLQFLFEYFSETQRNKGNFPGRFSGRQFSNSRSEMNVSTLELGDSALYLCASSRGGKATDTQYFGPGTRLTVL.

CDR3 sequence reads: CASSSGLAGPNEQFF. The CDR3 DNA reads TGTGCCAGCAGCTCGGGACTAGCGGGGCCCAATGAGCAGTTCTTC. This chain joins TRBV7-7 and TRBJ2-1, with 13 nucleotides matching TRBD2. From germline, CDR1 is SSHAT and CDR2 FNYEAQ (reference sequence). Germline trimming cut 4 bases from V and 6 bases from J; bases unmatched to any gene: 3. This CDR3 spans 15 amino acids.

This clone showed up just once. The gene calls are TRBV28 and TRBJ2-7; D may be TRBD2 (6 bases). CDR1 is MDHEN and CDR2 is SYDVKM in the germline V gene. V was pared by 5 bases and J by 5 bases, with 25 bases between. This CDR3 spans 17 amino acids. The CDR3 nucleotides are TGTGCCAGCAGTAAAACCCGACAGCGGGCCTGGGTCGACGAGCAGTACTTC. It translates to CASSKTRQRAWVDEQYF. The full variable domain, in which reference TRBV28 and TRBJ2-7 provide the parts outside the CDR3, is DVKVTQSSRYLVKRTGEKVFLECVQDMDHENMFWYRQDPGLGLRLIYFSYDVKMKEKGDIPEGYSVSREKKERFSLILESASTNQTSMYLCASSKTRQRAWVDEQYFGPGTRLTVT.

This clone was counted between two and nine times. The chain joins TRBV6-4 to TRBJ1-5; TRBD1 matches at 7 bases. The CDR3 has 15 residues. V was clipped by 3 bases and J by 4 bases; unmatched bases: 6. Germline CDR1 reads MRHNA; CDR2 reads SNTAGT. The CDR3 nucleotides are TGTGCCAGCAGTGAAGACAGGGCAGGAAATCAGCCCCAGCATTTT. Translated, it gives CASSEDRAGNQPQHF.

The chain recombines TRBV30 with TRBJ2-6, with D tentatively TRBD1 (5 bases). V gave up 1 base and J gave up 0 bases, with 10 bases separating them. Looked up from germline, CDR1 is GTSNPN and CDR2 is SVGIG (reference sequence). The CDR3 contains 16 residues. CDR3 amino acids: CAWSAQAISGANVLTF. The CDR3 DNA sequence: TGTGCCTGGAGTGCACAGGCTATCTCTGGGGCCAACGTCCTGACTTTC. The whole variable domain, filled in from reference TRBV30 and TRBJ2-6, reads SQTIHQWPATLVQPVGSPLSLECTVEGTSNPNLYWYRQAAGRGLQLLFYSVGIGQISSEVPQNLSASRPQDRQFILSSKKLLLSDSGFYLCAWSAQAISGANVLTFGAGSRLTVL.

The rearrangement joins TRBV10-3 to TRBJ2-7; D possibly corresponds to TRBD1 (5 bases). V gave up 3 bases and J gave up 2 bases, with 11 bases separating them. Germline V gene sequence: CDR1 ENHRY, CDR2 SYGVKD. CDR3 length: 14 residues. CDR3 protein: CAISDYRSTYEQYF. CDR3 bases: TGTGCCATCAGTGATTACAGGTCCACCTACGAGCAGTACTTC.

This clone was picked up one time. Here the CDR3 reads CASSLSSGVGYGYTF. For the CDR3, the DNA is TGTGCCAGCAGCTTAAGCTCGGGAGTCGGCTATGGCTACACCTTC. V usage is TRBV7-2 and J usage is TRBJ1-2; D unclear. Germline V gives CDR1 SGHTA, CDR2 FQGNSA. V shed 2 bases and J shed 4 bases, with 14 bases lying between them. This CDR3 has 15 residues.

The chain employs TRBV11-3 and TRBJ2-1, with 10 bases lining up with TRBD1. This CDR3 region has 16 residues. V lost 5 bases and J lost 15; bases outside the gene matches: 19. Looked up from germline, CDR1 is SGHNT and CDR2 is YENEEA. The DNA for the CDR3 is TGTGCCAGCAGCCCCCAGCCCGGGACAGGGGAAGTGGTTCTGTTCTTC. Its translation is CASSPQPGTGEVVLFF.